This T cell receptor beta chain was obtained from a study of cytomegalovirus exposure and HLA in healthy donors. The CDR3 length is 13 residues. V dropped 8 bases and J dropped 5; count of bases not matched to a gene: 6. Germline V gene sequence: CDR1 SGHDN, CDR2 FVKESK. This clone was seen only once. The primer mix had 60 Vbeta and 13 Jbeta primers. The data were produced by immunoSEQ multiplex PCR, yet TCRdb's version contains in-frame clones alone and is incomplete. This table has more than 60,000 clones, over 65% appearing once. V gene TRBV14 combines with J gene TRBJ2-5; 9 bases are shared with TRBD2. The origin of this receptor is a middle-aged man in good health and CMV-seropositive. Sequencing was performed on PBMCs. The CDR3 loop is CASRGGAVETQYF. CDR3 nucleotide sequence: TGTGCCAGCCGCGGGGGGGCCGTTGAGACCCAGTACTTC.